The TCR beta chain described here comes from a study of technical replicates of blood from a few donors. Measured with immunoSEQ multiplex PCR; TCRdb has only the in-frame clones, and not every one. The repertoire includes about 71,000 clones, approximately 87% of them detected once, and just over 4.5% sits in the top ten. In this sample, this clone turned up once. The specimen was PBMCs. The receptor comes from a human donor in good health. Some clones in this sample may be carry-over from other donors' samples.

This CDR3 is CASSLVQGAREQYF. The CDR3 coding sequence is TGTGCCAGCAGCTTAGTACAGGGGGCTCGCGAGCAGTACTTC. The chain combines TRBV7-2 with TRBJ2-7; 9 bases match TRBD1. With V trimmed by 1 base and J by 6 bases, 4 bases remained unmatched. CDR3 length: 14 amino acids. The germline V gene has CDR1 SGHTA and CDR2 FQGNSA. Using reference TRBV7-2 and TRBJ2-7 for the parts outside the CDR3, the full variable domain is GAGVSQSPSNKVTEKGKDVELRCDPISGHTALYWYRQSLGQGLEFLIYFQGNSAPDKSGLPSDRFSAERTGGSVSTLTIQRTQQEDSAVYLCASSLVQGAREQYFGPGTRLTVT.